This T cell receptor (beta chain) originates from a study of neurological immune-mediated disorders. A note on this clonotype: Antigen unknown.

The CDR3 runs to 15 residues. Trimming shortened V by 7 bases and J by 6 bases, and 23 bases separated the two germline ends. Germline CDR1 reads SQVTM; CDR2 reads ANQGSEA. Sequencing runs each yielded over 160 million TCR-beta sequences from 15-18 subjects. TCRdb processed the 5' RACE reads anew with MiXCR; each CDR3 protein has one entry. The table has some 65,000 distinct CDR3 sequences, about 4% seen once. Study-wide points: The most TCR clonal expansion was seen in HTLV-1-associated myelopathy, and the least was seen in multiple sclerosis, which fell below healthy controls.

The sequencing sample was made of PBMCs. The chain is built from TRBV29-1 and TRBJ2-3; TRBD2 is a possible D gene (5 bases). This clonotype originated in a man between 50 and 59 years old with multiple sclerosis. The CDR3 nucleotides read TGCAGCGCTGGCCCCCGGGATCCTAGGGTGGATACGCAGTATTTT. Protein product: CSAGPRDPRVDTQYF.